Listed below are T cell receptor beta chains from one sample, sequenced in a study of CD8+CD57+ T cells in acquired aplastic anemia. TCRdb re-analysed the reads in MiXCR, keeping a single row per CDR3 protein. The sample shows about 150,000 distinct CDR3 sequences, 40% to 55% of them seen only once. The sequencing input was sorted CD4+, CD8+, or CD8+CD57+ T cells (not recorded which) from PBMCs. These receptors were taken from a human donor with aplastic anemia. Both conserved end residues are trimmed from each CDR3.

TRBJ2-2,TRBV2,ASTVSRDTGELF
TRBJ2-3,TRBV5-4,ASSPGADTDTQY
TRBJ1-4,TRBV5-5,ASSSRGSNEKLF
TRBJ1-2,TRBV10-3,ASRNSGTGGGYT
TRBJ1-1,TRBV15,ATSRDGQGLNTEAF
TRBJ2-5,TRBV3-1,ASRGQGVRETQY
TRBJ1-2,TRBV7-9,ASSHSYGYT
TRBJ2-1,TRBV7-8,ASSLPTGRRNEQF
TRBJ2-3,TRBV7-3,ASSPSTSTDTQY
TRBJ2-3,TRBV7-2,ASSFSPGQVDTQY
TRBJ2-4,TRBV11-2,ASSSTRLAGGKNIQY
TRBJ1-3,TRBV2,ASSLDRAVGNTIY
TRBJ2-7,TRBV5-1,ASSLGDTRTYEQY
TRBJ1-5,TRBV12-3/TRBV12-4,ASSLGGGEGQPQH
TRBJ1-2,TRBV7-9,ASSSTVGGYT
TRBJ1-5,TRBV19,ASSLSQESNQPQH
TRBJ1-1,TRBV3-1,ASSQGMVQGRTEAF
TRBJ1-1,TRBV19,ASSIEWNTEAF
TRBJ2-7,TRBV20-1,SATPSGGAYEQY
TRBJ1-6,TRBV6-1,ASSRDRNSPLH
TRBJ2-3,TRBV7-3,ASSANSIGDPTQY
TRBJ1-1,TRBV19,ASSPGQGALGTEAF
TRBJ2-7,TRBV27,ASSFPESSYEQY
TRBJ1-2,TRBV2,ASSVQGGGYT
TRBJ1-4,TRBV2,ASSESRSNEKLF
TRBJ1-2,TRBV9,ASSGQGGNYGYT
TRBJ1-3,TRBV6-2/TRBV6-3,ASTSPGRSGNTIY
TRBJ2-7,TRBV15,ATRRQGVGEQY
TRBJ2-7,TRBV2,ASSESGQGEYEQY
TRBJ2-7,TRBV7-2,ASSLDIYEQY
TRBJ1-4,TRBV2,ASRSGTAVEKLF
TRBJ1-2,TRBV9,ASSATENYGYT
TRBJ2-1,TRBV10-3,AISELAGVEQF
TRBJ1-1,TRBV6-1,ASSPTTGITEAF
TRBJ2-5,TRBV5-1,ASSWGGPQETQY
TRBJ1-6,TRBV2,AGTNTRGENSPLH
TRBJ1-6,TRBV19,ATSQDSPLH
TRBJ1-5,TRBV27,ASSQGVIQPQH
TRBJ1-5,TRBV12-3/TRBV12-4,ASSFGGQTQPQH
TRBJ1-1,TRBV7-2,ASSFRAQGGSTEAF
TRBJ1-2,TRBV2,ASSDAGGRGYGYT
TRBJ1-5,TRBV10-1,ASSELKGQGPNQPQH
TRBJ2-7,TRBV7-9,ASSAGQGIDEQY
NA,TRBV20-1,SAPTGTGTQY